The following is a TCR beta chain sequence with its context. This record comes from a study of blood T cell repertoires in COVID-19. In the study overall: Sample material is recorded as cDNA or gDNA derived from T cells, B-cell-depleted T cells, or PBMCs.

This CDR3 has 14 residues. CDR1 is SEHNR and CDR2 is FQNEAQ in the germline V gene (reference sequence). V was pared by 0 bases and J by 3 bases, with 8 bases between. Per the original data handling: Amplification from reference gene primers served as the basis for estimated nucleated cell counts. Clones were sequenced by immunoSEQ multiplex PCR, and TCRdb holds only the in-frame ones, with some missing. That table supplies the V and J calls and clone size; D and trimming were determined from the DNA. Of 20,000 or so clones listed, 75% to 95% were seen once; the top ten hold approximately 3.4%. The chain links TRBV7-9 to TRBJ1-1; unclear D gene. This receptor was identified in a woman in her 70s with active COVID-19. Sequenced sample: peripheral blood. The CDR3 bases are TGTGCCAGCAGCTTAGCGTCCGGGTACACTGAAGCTTTCTTT. Translation: CASSLASGYTEAFF.